One and the same sample provided the 20 T cell receptor beta chains below, sequenced in a study of shared T cell receptors in the human thymus. Only in-frame clones appear in the TCRdb table, and some are missing; sequencing was by immunoSEQ multiplex PCR. The sample has about 730,000 clones, approximately 85% seen once; the top ten hold roughly 0.01%. These data were likewise used in another study, on human thymus T cells.

The specimen was thymocytes. The receptors shown here come from a girl under three years old with a congenital heart defect.

The chain combines TRBV28 with TRBJ1-5; D perhaps matches TRBD1 (5 bases). The CDR3 has 17 residues. V lost 3 bases, J lost 1 base, and 16 bases lay in between. The germline V gene has CDR1 MDHEN and CDR2 SYDVKM. The CDR3 DNA follows: TGTGCCAGCAGTTTCCTTTGGGGCGGAAGGAGCAATCAGCCCCAGCATTTT. This gives the protein CASSFLWGGRSNQPQHF.

The rearrangement links TRBV4-1 to TRBJ2-1, with D perhaps TRBD2 (5 bases). This CDR3 contains 17 residues. CDR1 is MGHRA, CDR2 YSYEKL, per germline. V was clipped by 3 bases and J by 5 bases, with 20 bases between them. The DNA for the CDR3 is TGCGCCAGCAGCCAGGATCGGAGAGCGGTTCAAAACAATGAGCAGTTCTTC. Amino acids: CASSQDRRAVQNNEQFF.

The V and J genes are TRBV5-1 and TRBJ2-7, with D maybe TRBD1 (6 bases). V was pared by 4 bases and J by 2 bases, with 13 bases between. The CDR3 covers 14 residues. Germline CDR1 is SGHRS and CDR2 is YFSETQ. The chain's CDR3 is CASSTGTLPYEQYF. The CDR3 region has the DNA TGCGCCAGCAGCACCGGGACACTGCCCTACGAGCAGTACTTC.

This clone was detected once. The V gene is TRBV6-1, the J gene TRBJ1-6; 7 bases line up with TRBD1. The CDR3 has 15 amino acids. V was pared by 4 bases and J by 3 bases, with 3 bases of the junction left unmatched. Germline lookup yields CDR1 MNHNS and CDR2 SASEGT. The CDR3, as DNA: TGTGCCAGCAGTGGAGGGGGCGGCTATAATTCACCCCTCCACTTT. This sequence encodes CASSGGGGYNSPLHF.

V and J are TRBV4-3 and TRBJ1-1; no firm D call. The CDR3 totals 13 residues. Germline CDR1 and CDR2: LGHNA and YSLEER. V shed 3 bases and J shed 7 bases, with 12 bases lying between them. The CDR3 reads CASSHLSGLEAFF. Here the CDR3 DNA reads TGCGCCAGCAGCCATCTTTCCGGACTTGAAGCTTTCTTT.

The genes are TRBV7-2 and TRBJ1-1; 9 positions match TRBD1. J was trimmed by 5 bases and V by 6 bases; bases with no gene match: 10. This CDR3 region has 15 residues. Germline-derived CDR1 and CDR2 are SGHTA and FQGNSA. The CDR3 DNA is TGTGCCAGCAGACGAGGACAGGGGATTGGGACTGAAGCTTTCTTT. Translated: CASRRGQGIGTEAFF. Together with reference TRBV7-2 and TRBJ1-1, the CDR3 gives the full variable domain: GAGVSQSPSNKVTEKGKDVELRCDPISGHTALYWYRQSLGQGLEFLIYFQGNSAPDKSGLPSDRFSAERTGGSVSTLTIQRTQQEDSAVYLCASRRGQGIGTEAFFGQGTRLTVV.

The rearrangement joins TRBV4-3 to TRBJ2-2, with 7 bases that match TRBD2. The CDR3 runs 18 residues. Trimming at V came to 5 bases and at J to 3 bases, leaving 15 bases not matched to a gene. From germline, CDR1 is LGHNA and CDR2 YSLEER. The CDR3, as DNA: TGCGCCAGCAGCTCATACCCCCAACTAGCGTCGTACACCGGGGAGCTGTTTTTT. Protein: CASSSYPQLASYTGELFF.

Only one count was recorded for this clone. The chain couples TRBV6-5 to TRBJ1-2; 8 bases fit TRBD1. The CDR3 consists of 13 residues. Trimming took 5 bases from V and 7 from J; bases not matched to a gene: 6. Germline V CDR1 and CDR2: MNHEY, SVGAGI. CDR3 amino acids: CASSPTGVGGYTF. CDR3 nucleotides: TGTGCCAGCAGTCCGACAGGGGTCGGTGGCTACACCTTC.

This clone was recorded once. The rearrangement uses TRBV19 and TRBJ2-5; 7 positions match TRBD2. The ends lost 3 bases at V and 2 bases at J; junction bases unmatched: 6. Per the germline V gene, CDR1 is LNHDA and CDR2 is SQIVND (reference sequence). The CDR3 runs to 15 residues. CDR3 in amino acids: CASSIGASGQETQYF. The CDR3 DNA sequence: TGTGCCAGTAGTATTGGGGCTAGCGGACAAGAGACCCAGTACTTC.

The V gene is TRBV19, the J gene TRBJ2-3; the D gene is possibly TRBD2 (7 bases). Trimming pared 6 bases from V and 0 bases from J, leaving 13 bases between. The CDR3 extends over 15 amino acids. Germline V CDR1 and CDR2: LNHDA, SQIVND (reference sequence). The DNA for the CDR3 is TGTGCCAGTAGCCCGGCGGGGGCTAGCACAGATACGCAGTATTTT. Protein: CASSPAGASTDTQYF.

This rearrangement joins TRBV5-1 to TRBJ1-4, with D unclear. V was trimmed by 2 bases and J by 8 bases, leaving 16 bases between them. Germline V gene lookup returns CDR1 SGHRS and CDR2 YFSETQ. The CDR3 is made up of 15 amino acids. CDR3 sequence: CASSFRYPGGEKLFF. For the CDR3, the DNA is TGCGCCAGCAGCTTCCGATATCCTGGAGGGGAAAAACTGTTTTTT.

This clone was counted a few times. Here the CDR3 reads CASSSLRGGVSYEQYF. The DNA for the CDR3 is TGTGCCAGCAGTTCCCTTCGCGGGGGCGTCTCCTACGAGCAGTACTTC. The gene calls are TRBV6-6 and TRBJ2-7, with D maybe TRBD2 (7 bases). In germline, CDR1 is MNHNY, CDR2 SVGAGI (reference sequence). The CDR3 has 16 amino acids. The V gene lost 4 bases and the J gene lost 0 bases, with 16 bases spanning the gap.

As DNA, the CDR3 is TGTGCCAGCAGCTTAGTTCTCCGGGACAGCTACGAGCAGTACTTC. Its protein is CASSLVLRDSYEQYF. The rearrangement uses TRBV7-2 and TRBJ2-7, with 7 positions matching TRBD1. The CDR3 totals 15 residues. The J segment lost 3 bases and the V segment lost 1 base, leaving 6 bases of the junction unmatched. Germline CDR1 SGHTA, CDR2 FQGNSA.

The chain links TRBV5-5 to TRBJ1-6; D unclear. CDR3 size: 14 residues. Trimming shortened V by 2 bases and J by 6 bases, and 9 bases separated the two germline ends. Germline CDR1 is SGHKS and CDR2 is YYEKEE (reference sequence). The CDR3 nucleotides are TGTGCCAGCAGCTTAGGAGGCCTTAATTCACCCCTCCACTTT. Residues: CASSLGGLNSPLHF.

This clone was seen just once. The gene calls are TRBV7-3 and TRBJ2-3; D unresolved. This CDR3 spans 13 amino acids. V was clipped by 4 bases and J by 0 bases, with 5 bases between them. Looked up from germline, CDR1 is SGHTA and CDR2 is FQGTGA. The CDR3 spells CASSSVSTDTQYF. The CDR3 DNA sequence: TGTGCCAGCAGCTCGGTAAGCACAGATACGCAGTATTTT.

The chain is built from TRBV7-2 and TRBJ1-6; D may be TRBD1 (6 bases). Per the germline V gene, CDR1 is SGHTA and CDR2 is FQGNSA. CDR3 size: 16 residues. Deletions cut 8 bases from V and 5 bases from J, with 19 bases between. The CDR3 reads CASGQQNSPNNSPLHF. The CDR3 coding sequence is TGTGCCAGCGGACAGCAGAACTCCCCTAATAATTCACCCCTCCACTTT.

The chain joins TRBV4-1 to TRBJ2-3; TRBD2 matches 7 bases. Germline-derived CDR1 and CDR2 are MGHRA and YSYEKL. The ends lost 1 base at V and 2 bases at J; junction bases unmatched: 9. This CDR3 contains 17 residues. CDR3 nucleotide sequence: TGCGCCAGCAGCCAAGTCTCTTCCGGGGGGTACACAGATACGCAGTATTTT. Translation: CASSQVSSGGYTDTQYF.

This chain joins TRBV27 and TRBJ1-1, with 7 bases identical to TRBD1. Germline V gene lookup returns CDR1 MNHEY and CDR2 SMNVEV (reference sequence). V trimming: 5 bases; J trimming: 6 bases; junction bases outside the gene matches: 9. This CDR3 has 14 amino acids. CDR3 bases: TGTGCCAGCAGTATAAGGGGGCGAGAGGCTGAAGCTTTCTTT. Protein sequence: CASSIRGREAEAFF.

The chain combines TRBV6-5 with TRBJ1-1; TRBD1 is a possible D gene (6 bases). The CDR3 runs to 15 residues. Germline V CDR1 and CDR2: MNHEY, SVGAGI. V lost 4 bases to trimming and J lost 4 bases, with 16 bases between them. CDR3 in DNA: TGTGCCAGCAGTTGCATACAGGGTCCTTCCACTGAAGCTTTCTTT. Its protein product is CASSCIQGPSTEAFF.

The count of this clone is one. The CDR3 protein is CASSSWTGDFGGYTF. CDR3 in DNA: TGTGCCAGCAGCTCCTGGACAGGGGATTTTGGAGGCTACACCTTC. V usage is TRBV5-8 and J usage is TRBJ1-2; the match to TRBD1 covers 9 bases. J gave up 8 bases and V 3 bases, and 11 bases lay outside the gene matches. This CDR3 has 15 residues. In germline, CDR1 is SGHTS, CDR2 YDEGEE.